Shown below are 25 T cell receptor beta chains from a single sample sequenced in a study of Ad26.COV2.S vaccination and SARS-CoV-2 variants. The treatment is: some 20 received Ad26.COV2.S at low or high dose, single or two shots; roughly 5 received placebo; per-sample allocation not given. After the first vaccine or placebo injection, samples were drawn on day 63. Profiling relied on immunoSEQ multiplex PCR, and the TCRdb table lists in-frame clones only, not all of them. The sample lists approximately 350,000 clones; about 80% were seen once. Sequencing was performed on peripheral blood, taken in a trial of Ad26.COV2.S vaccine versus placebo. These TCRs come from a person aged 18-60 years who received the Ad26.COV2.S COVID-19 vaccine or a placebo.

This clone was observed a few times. CDR3 amino acids: CASSDRVVRGKNTEAFF. The CDR3 nucleotides are TGTGCCAGCAGCGACAGGGTAGTTCGGGGAAAGAACACTGAAGCTTTCTTT. The J gene is TRBJ1-1, the V gene TRBV3-1 (or the pseudogene TRBV3-2); TRBD1 matches at 7 bases. The V and J ends lost 5 bases and 1 base, in that order; junction bases with no gene match: 13. Germline CDR1 and CDR2: LGHDT and YNNKEL (reference sequence). There are 17 residues in the CDR3.

CDR3 nucleotide sequence: TGCGCCAGCAGCCAAGATAGAGGGGTTCCCTACGAGCAGTACTTC. Amino acid sequence: CASSQDRGVPYEQYF. The chain has TRBV4-1 and TRBJ2-7; the D call may be TRBD1 or TRBD2 (5 bases each). Germline V CDR1 and CDR2: MGHRA, YSYEKL. V lost 0 bases and J lost 2, with 11 bases in between. The CDR3 has 15 amino acids.

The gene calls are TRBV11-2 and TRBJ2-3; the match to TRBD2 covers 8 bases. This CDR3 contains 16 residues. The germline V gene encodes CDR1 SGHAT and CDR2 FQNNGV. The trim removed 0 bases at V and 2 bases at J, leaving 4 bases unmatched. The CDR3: CASSLEVTSVTDTQYF. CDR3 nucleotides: TGTGCCAGCAGCTTAGAGGTGACTAGCGTCACAGATACGCAGTATTTT.

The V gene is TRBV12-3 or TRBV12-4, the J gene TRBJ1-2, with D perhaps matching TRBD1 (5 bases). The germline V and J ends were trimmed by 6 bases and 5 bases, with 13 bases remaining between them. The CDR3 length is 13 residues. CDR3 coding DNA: TGTGCCAGCAGCCGGGACGCAGGTTATGGCTACACCTTC. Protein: CASSRDAGYGYTF.

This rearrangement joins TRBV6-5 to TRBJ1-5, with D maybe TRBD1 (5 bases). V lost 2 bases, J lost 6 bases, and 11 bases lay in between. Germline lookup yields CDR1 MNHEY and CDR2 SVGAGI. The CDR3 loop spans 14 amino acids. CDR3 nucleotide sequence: TGTGCCAGCAGTTACGATTGGGGGGGTCAGCCCCAGCATTTT. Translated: CASSYDWGGQPQHF.

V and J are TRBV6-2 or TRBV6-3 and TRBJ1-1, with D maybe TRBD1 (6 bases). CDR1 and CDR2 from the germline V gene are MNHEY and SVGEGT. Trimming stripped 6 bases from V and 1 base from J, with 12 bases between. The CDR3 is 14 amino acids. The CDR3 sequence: CASSLDSGNTEAFF. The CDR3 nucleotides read TGTGCCAGCAGCTTGGACAGTGGGAACACTGAAGCTTTCTTT.

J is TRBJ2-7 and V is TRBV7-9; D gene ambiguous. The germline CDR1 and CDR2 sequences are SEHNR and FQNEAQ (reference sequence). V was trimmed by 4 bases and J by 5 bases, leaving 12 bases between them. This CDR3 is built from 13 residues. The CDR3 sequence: CASSSRAGHEQYF. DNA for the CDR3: TGTGCCAGCAGCTCTAGGGCCGGGCACGAGCAGTACTTC.

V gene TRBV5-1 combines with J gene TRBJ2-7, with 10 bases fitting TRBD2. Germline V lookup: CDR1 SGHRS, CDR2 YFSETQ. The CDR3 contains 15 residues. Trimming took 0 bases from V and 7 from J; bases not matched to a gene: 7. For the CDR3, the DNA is TGCGCCAGCAGCTTGGATCCAGCGGGAGGGAATGAGCAGTACTTC. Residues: CASSLDPAGGNEQYF.

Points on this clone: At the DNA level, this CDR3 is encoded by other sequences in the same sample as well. CDR3 sequence: CASRGTGGYGYTF. The CDR3 nucleotides read TGTGCCAGCAGAGGGACCGGCGGATATGGCTACACCTTC. The rearrangement uses TRBV6-5 and TRBJ1-2; D is possibly TRBD1 (5 bases). Germline CDR1 reads MNHEY; CDR2 reads SVGAGI. This CDR3 is 13 amino acids long. The V end was cut by 6 bases, the J end by 5 bases, with 13 bases between.

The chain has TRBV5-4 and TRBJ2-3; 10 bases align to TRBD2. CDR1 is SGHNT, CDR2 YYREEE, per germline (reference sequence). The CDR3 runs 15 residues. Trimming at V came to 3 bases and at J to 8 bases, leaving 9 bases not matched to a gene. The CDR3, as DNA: TGTGCCAGCAGCTCCGGACTAGCGGCGCGGGGTACGCAGTATTTT. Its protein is CASSSGLAARGTQYF.

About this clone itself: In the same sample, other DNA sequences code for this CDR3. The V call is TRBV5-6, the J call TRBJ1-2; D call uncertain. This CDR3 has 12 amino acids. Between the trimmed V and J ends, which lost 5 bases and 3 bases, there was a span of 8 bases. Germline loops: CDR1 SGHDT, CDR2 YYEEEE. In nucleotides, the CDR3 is TGTGCCAGCAGTCCCGGGGACTATGGCTACACCTTC. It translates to CASSPGDYGYTF.

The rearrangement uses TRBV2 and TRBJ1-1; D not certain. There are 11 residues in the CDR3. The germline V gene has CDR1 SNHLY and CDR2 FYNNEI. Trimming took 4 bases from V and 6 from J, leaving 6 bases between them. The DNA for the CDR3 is TGTGCCAGCAGTGTTTTGGCTGAAGCTTTCTTT. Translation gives CASSVLAEAFF.

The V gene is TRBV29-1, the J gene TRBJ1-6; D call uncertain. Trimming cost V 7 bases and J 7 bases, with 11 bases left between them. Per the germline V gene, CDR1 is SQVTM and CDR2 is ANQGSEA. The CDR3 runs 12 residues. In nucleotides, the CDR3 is TGCAGCGCCAGGACGGGGAATTCACCCCTCCACTTT. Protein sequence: CSARTGNSPLHF.

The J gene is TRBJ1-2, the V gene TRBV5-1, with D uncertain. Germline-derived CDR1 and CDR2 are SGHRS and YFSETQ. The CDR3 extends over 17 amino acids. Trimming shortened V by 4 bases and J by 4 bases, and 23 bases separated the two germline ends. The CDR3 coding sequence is TGCGCCAGCAGCCTTGGGAGCCCCCTGATGGGTAGCTATGGCTACACCTTC. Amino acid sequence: CASSLGSPLMGSYGYTF.

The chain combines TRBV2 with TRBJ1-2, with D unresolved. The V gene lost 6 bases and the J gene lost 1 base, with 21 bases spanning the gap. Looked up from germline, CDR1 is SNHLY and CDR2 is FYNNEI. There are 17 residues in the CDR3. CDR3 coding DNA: TGTGCCAGCAGGGAAAATCTGTTTCGCGGAGGTAACTATGGCTACACCTTC. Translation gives CASRENLFRGGNYGYTF.

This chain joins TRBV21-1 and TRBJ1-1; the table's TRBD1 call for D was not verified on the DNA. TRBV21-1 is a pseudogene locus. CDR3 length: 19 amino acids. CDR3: CASSKKRWADRAADTEAFF. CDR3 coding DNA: TGTGCCAGCAGCAAAAAAAGGTGGGCGGACAGGGCGGCGGACACTGAAGCTTTCTTT.

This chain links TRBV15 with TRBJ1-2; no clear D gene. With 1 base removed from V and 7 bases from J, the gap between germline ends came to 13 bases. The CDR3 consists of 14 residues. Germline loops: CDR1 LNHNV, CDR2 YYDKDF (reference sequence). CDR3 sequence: CATSRVPVPSGYTF. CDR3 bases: TGTGCCACCAGCAGAGTCCCTGTCCCGTCTGGCTACACCTTC.

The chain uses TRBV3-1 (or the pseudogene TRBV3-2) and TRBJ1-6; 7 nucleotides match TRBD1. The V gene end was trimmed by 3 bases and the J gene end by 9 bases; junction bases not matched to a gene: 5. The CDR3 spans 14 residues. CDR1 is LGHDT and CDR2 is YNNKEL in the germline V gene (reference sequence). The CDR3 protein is CASSHKGARSPLHF. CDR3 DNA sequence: TGTGCCAGCAGCCATAAGGGGGCGCGTTCACCCCTCCACTTT.

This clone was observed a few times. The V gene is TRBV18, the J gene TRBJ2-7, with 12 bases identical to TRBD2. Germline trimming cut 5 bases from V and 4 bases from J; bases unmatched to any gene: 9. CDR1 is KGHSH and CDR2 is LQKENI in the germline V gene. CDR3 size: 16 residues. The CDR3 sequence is CASSSGLAGSLYEQYF. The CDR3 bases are TGTGCCAGCTCATCGGGACTAGCGGGTTCCCTTTACGAGCAGTACTTC.

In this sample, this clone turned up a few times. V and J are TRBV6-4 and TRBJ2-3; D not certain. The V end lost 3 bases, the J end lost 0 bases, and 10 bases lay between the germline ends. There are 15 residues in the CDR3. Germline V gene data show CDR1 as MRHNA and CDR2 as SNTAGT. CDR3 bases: TGTGCCAGCAGTGAAACCGGGTCTAGCACAGATACGCAGTATTTT. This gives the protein CASSETGSSTDTQYF.

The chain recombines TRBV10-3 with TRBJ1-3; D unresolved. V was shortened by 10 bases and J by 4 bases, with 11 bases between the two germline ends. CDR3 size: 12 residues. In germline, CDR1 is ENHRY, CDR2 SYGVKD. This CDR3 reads CATTQSGNTIYF. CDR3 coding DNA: TGTGCCACCACCCAGTCGGGAAACACCATATATTTT.

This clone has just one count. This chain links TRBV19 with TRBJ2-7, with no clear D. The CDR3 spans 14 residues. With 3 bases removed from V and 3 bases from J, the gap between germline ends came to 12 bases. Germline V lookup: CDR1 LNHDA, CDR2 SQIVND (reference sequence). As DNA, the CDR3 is TGTGCCAGTAGTATCGGCGGATCCATCTACGAGCAGTACTTC. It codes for CASSIGGSIYEQYF.

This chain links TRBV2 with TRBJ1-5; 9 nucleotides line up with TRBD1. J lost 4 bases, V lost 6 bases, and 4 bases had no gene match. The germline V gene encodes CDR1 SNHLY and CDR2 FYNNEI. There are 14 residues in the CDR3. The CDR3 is CASSNRGPNQPQHF. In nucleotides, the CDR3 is TGTGCCAGCAGCAACAGGGGGCCTAATCAGCCCCAGCATTTT.

The CDR3 DNA is TGTGCCATCAGTGAGCCGAGACAGGGGGCAGAGGAGACCCAGTACTTC. Residues: CAISEPRQGAEETQYF. This chain joins TRBV10-3 and TRBJ2-5; 10 positions match TRBD1. Germline-derived CDR1 and CDR2 are ENHRY and SYGVKD. The CDR3 is made up of 16 amino acids. V shed 2 bases and J 5 bases; nucleotides not matched to a gene: 8.

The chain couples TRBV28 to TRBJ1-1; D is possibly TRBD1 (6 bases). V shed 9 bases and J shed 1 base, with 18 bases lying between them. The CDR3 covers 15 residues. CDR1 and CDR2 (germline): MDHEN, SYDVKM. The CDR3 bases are TGTGCCAGTCTCCCGGGGGCCTATAGGAACACTGAAGCTTTCTTT. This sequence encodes CASLPGAYRNTEAFF.